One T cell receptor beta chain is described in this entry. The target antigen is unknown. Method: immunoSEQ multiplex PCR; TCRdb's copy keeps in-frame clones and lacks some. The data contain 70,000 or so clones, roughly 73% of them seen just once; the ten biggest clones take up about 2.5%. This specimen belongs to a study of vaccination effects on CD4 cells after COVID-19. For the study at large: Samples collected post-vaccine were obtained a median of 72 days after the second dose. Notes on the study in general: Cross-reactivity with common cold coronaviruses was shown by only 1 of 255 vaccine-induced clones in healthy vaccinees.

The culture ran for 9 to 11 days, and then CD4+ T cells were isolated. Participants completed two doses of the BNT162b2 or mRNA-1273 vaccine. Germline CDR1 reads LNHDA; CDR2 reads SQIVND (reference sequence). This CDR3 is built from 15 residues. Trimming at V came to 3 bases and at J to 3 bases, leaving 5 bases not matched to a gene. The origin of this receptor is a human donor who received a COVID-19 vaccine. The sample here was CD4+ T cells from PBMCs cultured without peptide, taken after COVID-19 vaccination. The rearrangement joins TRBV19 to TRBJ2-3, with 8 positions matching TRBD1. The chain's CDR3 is CASSIGRQGTDTQYF. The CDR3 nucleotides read TGTGCCAGTAGTATCGGTCGACAGGGGACAGATACGCAGTATTTT.